This entry lists 14 T cell receptor beta chains sequenced from one sample in a study of radiation and T cells in renal cell carcinoma. Time point here: baseline pretreatment blood. Noted treatment: 15 Gy SBRT to primary tumor, nephrectomy 4 weeks later. Assay used: immunoSEQ multiplex PCR; TCRdb lists only in-frame clones, some missing. The sample consists of about 88,000 clones, approximately 86% of them appearing once. The sequenced sample was blood, obtained from a patient whose treatment included radiotherapy and nephrectomy. These receptors originate from a man aged 50-60 years with renal cell carcinoma.

The chain recombines TRBV5-8 with TRBJ1-6, with D perhaps TRBD1 (6 bases). Trimming shortened V by 2 bases and J by 10 bases, and 16 bases separated the two germline ends. In germline, CDR1 is SGHTS, CDR2 YDEGEE. The CDR3 has 15 amino acids. CDR3 sequence: CASSFGGPGRSPLHF. The CDR3 coding sequence is TGTGCCAGCAGCTTCGGGGGGCCCGGGAGGTCACCCCTCCACTTT.

The chain couples TRBV5-4 to TRBJ2-6; 11 nucleotides line up with TRBD1. The germline gives CDR1 SGHNT, CDR2 YYREEE (reference sequence). This CDR3 spans 17 amino acids. J gave up 2 bases and V 2 bases, and 3 bases lay outside the gene matches. The CDR3 region has the DNA TGTGCCAGCAGCTTTGGACAGGGGGCGCCTGGGGCCAACGTCCTGACTTTC. Its protein is CASSFGQGAPGANVLTF. The full variable domain, in which reference TRBV5-4 and TRBJ2-6 provide the parts outside the CDR3, is ETGVTQSPTHLIKTRGQQVTLRCSSQSGHNTVSWYQQALGQGPQFIFQYYREEENGRGNFPPRFSGLQFPNYSSELNVNALELDDSALYLCASSFGQGAPGANVLTFGAGSRLTVL.

This clone has just a few counts. This chain joins TRBV18 and TRBJ2-3; 10 bases line up with TRBD2. CDR1 is KGHSH, CDR2 LQKENI, per germline. J was trimmed by 4 bases and V by 3 bases; bases with no gene match: 1. This CDR3 spans 14 amino acids. The CDR3 protein is CASSPSGRADTQYF. The CDR3, as DNA: TGTGCCAGCTCACCCAGCGGGAGGGCAGATACGCAGTATTTT.

The J gene is TRBJ2-3, the V gene TRBV6-1, with 7 positions matching TRBD2. CDR1 and CDR2 from the germline V gene are MNHNS and SASEGT. With V trimmed by 0 bases and J by 2 bases, 2 bases remained unmatched. The CDR3 sequence is 15 residues long. In DNA form, the CDR3 reads TGTGCCAGCAGTGAAGCGGCGGGAGACACAGATACGCAGTATTTT. Translation gives CASSEAAGDTDTQYF.

V usage is TRBV7-4 and J usage is TRBJ2-7; 7 positions agree with TRBD1. Germline CDR1 and CDR2: SGHVT and SQSDAQ. The V gene end was trimmed by 3 bases and the J gene end by 1 base; junction bases not matched to a gene: 6. The CDR3 is 15 amino acids. The CDR3 spells CASSLLAQGSYEQYF. The CDR3 DNA follows: TGTGCCAGCAGCTTGTTAGCACAGGGGTCCTACGAGCAGTACTTC.

This chain joins TRBV5-1 and TRBJ1-2; possibly TRBD1 for D (6 bases). Germline V gene lookup returns CDR1 SGHRS and CDR2 YFSETQ. There are 15 residues in the CDR3. Trimming pared 4 bases from V and 1 base from J, leaving 14 bases between. DNA of the CDR3: TGCGCCAGCAGCCCACGTACGGACAGTAACTATGGCTACACCTTC. Encoded protein: CASSPRTDSNYGYTF.

The chain couples TRBV25-1 to TRBJ2-3; possibly TRBD1 for D (6 bases). The CDR3 has 13 amino acids. The germline gives CDR1 MGHDK, CDR2 SYGVNS. V was clipped by 4 bases and J by 2 bases, with 7 bases between them. CDR3 sequence (DNA): TGTGCCAGCAGTGGGACAGCCACAGATACGCAGTATTTT. Residues: CASSGTATDTQYF.

This rearrangement joins TRBV20-1 to TRBJ2-5; no firm D call. The V end lost 5 bases, the J end lost 7 bases, and 8 bases lay between the germline ends. The germline gives CDR1 DFQATT, CDR2 SNEGSKA (reference sequence). The CDR3 extends over 10 amino acids. DNA of the CDR3: TGCAGTGCTGGGGTAGCGACCCAGTACTTC. Protein product: CSAGVATQYF.

This chain joins TRBV9 and TRBJ2-1; D unclear. CDR1 SGDLS and CDR2 YYNGEE come from the germline V gene. The CDR3 contains 15 residues. With 4 bases removed from V and 2 bases from J, the gap between germline ends came to 13 bases. The CDR3 spells CASSLSYYTYNEQFF. The CDR3 DNA sequence: TGTGCCAGCAGCCTTAGTTACTATACCTACAATGAGCAGTTCTTC.

The chain carries TRBV30 and TRBJ1-2; D is perhaps TRBD1 (5 bases). This CDR3 has 13 residues. CDR1 and CDR2 from the germline V gene are GTSNPN and SVGIG (reference sequence). V lost 2 bases, J lost 4 bases, and 11 bases lay in between. CDR3 nucleotides: TGTGCCTGGAGTTCAGGGCAGAGCTATGGCTACACCTTC. Translated, it gives CAWSSGQSYGYTF.

This chain connects TRBV6-6 to TRBJ2-7; D is perhaps TRBD1 (7 bases). Looked up from germline, CDR1 is MNHNY and CDR2 is SVGAGI (reference sequence). V dropped 5 bases and J dropped 5 bases, with 16 bases sitting between them. The CDR3 is made up of 14 amino acids. DNA for the CDR3: TGTGCCAGCAGTGGAGGGACAGTTCCCCACGAGCAGTACTTC. Translating gives CASSGGTVPHEQYF.

The V and J genes are TRBV5-1 and TRBJ1-1; D ambiguous. V lost 4 bases and J 1 base, leaving 17 bases between the germline ends. The CDR3 is made up of 16 amino acids. Germline lookup yields CDR1 SGHRS and CDR2 YFSETQ. In DNA form, the CDR3 reads TGCGCCAGCAGCCCCGGGGAGAGACCATCGAACACTGAAGCTTTCTTT. Translated, it gives CASSPGERPSNTEAFF.

The rearrangement links TRBV30 to TRBJ2-3; 12 positions agree with TRBD2. Germline CDR1 and CDR2: GTSNPN and SVGIG (reference sequence). Losses at the gene ends were 3 bases for V and 4 bases for J; bases not matched to a gene: 14. CDR3 length equals 18 residues. The CDR3 sequence is CAWSDLTRLAGVPDTQYF. Written as DNA, the CDR3 is TGTGCCTGGAGCGATCTTACCCGACTAGCGGGAGTACCAGATACGCAGTATTTT.

The CDR3 region has the DNA TGTGCCTGGAGCGGGGAGGGGGTAGGAGGTGAAAAACTGTTTTTT. Its translation is CAWSGEGVGGEKLFF. V is TRBV30 and J is TRBJ1-4, with TRBD1 as a possible D gene (6 bases). The CDR3 is 15 residues long. Germline V lookup: CDR1 GTSNPN, CDR2 SVGIG (reference sequence). The ends were cut back, 3 bases at V and 7 bases at J, with 18 bases in the middle.